What follows are 32 T cell receptor beta chains derived from one specimen sequenced in a study of Ad26.COV2.S vaccination and SARS-CoV-2 variants (dated by TCRdb to the early 2020s). Receptors were amplified or captured by the immunoSEQ multiplex PCR assay. TCRdb provides this immuneACCESS table in a form limited to in-frame rearrangements. Some clones are lacking; in checked studies, under half of them reflect an unresolved V gene, and why the rest are absent is not known. Within this sample are fewer than 500,000 clones, with 90% of them counted one time only. The top ten clones comprise roughly an eighth of the sample. This specimen's treatment or condition label, per the study, means: about 20 received Ad26.COV2.S at low or high dose, single or two shots; about 5 received placebo; per-sample allocation not given. Repertoires of vaccine and placebo recipients were sequenced from samples collected on day 63 after the first injection.

The source material was peripheral blood, sampled in a trial of Ad26.COV2.S vaccine versus placebo. Receptor source: a person between 18 and 65 years old who received the Ad26.COV2.S COVID-19 vaccine or a placebo.

V is TRBV18 and J is TRBJ1-5; D gene ambiguous. Germline V CDR1 and CDR2: KGHSH, LQKENI. Trimming removed 1 base from V and 3 bases from J, with 10 bases in between. The CDR3 spans 15 residues. The CDR3 region has the DNA TGTGCCAGCTCACCACTTGGGGATTCCAATCAGCCCCAGCATTTT. It yields the protein CASSPLGDSNQPQHF.

This chain connects TRBV6-5 to TRBJ2-7; 11 bases align to TRBD2. Germline V gives CDR1 MNHEY, CDR2 SVGAGI. Losses at the gene ends were 2 bases for V and 2 bases for J; bases not matched to a gene: 5. The CDR3 sequence is 16 residues long. The CDR3 DNA sequence: TGTGCCAGCAGTTACGTCGGACTAGCGGGTACCTACGAGCAGTACTTC. Translated, it gives CASSYVGLAGTYEQYF.

The chain recombines TRBV6-5 with TRBJ2-7; D is perhaps TRBD2 (6 bases). The CDR3 has 15 residues. Germline V gene data show CDR1 as MNHEY and CDR2 as SVGAGI. Trimming removed 2 bases from V and 6 bases from J, with 17 bases in between. The DNA for the CDR3 is TGTGCCAGCAGTTACAGGGACTTTAATCCCTCCGAGCAGTACTTC. Translation gives CASSYRDFNPSEQYF.

The gene calls are TRBV11-2 and TRBJ2-7, with D perhaps matching TRBD2 (5 bases). The ends were cut back, 5 bases at V and 3 bases at J, with 17 bases in the middle. This CDR3 is built from 15 residues. Per germline, CDR1 SGHAT and CDR2 FQNNGV. In DNA, the CDR3 is TGTGCCAGCAGCCGCGGCCGGACTGGGAACTACGAGCAGTACTTC. This codes for CASSRGRTGNYEQYF.

The chain has TRBV14 and TRBJ1-5, with D uncertain. This CDR3 is built from 13 residues. Trimming removed 4 bases at V and 4 bases at J, with 8 bases between. Germline lookup yields CDR1 SGHDN and CDR2 FVKESK. The CDR3 here is CASSLSGNQPQHF. The CDR3 bases are TGTGCCAGCAGCCTTAGTGGTAATCAGCCCCAGCATTTT.

This sequence joins TRBV6-5 and TRBJ2-1; D is undetermined. The V gene lost 2 bases and the J gene lost 0 bases, with 11 bases spanning the gap. There are 16 residues in the CDR3. Germline CDR1 reads MNHEY; CDR2 reads SVGAGI. For the CDR3, the DNA is TGTGCCAGCAGTTACAGATCTGTTAGCTCCTACAATGAGCAGTTCTTC. It encodes CASSYRSVSSYNEQFF.

V and J are TRBV11-2 and TRBJ2-1; a possible D gene is TRBD1 (5 bases). There are 14 residues in the CDR3. V lost 2 bases and J 6 bases, leaving 11 bases between the germline ends. Germline loops: CDR1 SGHAT, CDR2 FQNNGV. CDR3 sequence: CASSLQGASNEQFF. In DNA, the CDR3 is TGTGCCAGCAGCTTACAAGGGGCGAGCAATGAGCAGTTCTTC.

The V call is TRBV7-9, the J call TRBJ2-7, with 7 bases fitting TRBD1. V lost 4 bases, J lost 5 bases, and 11 bases stayed unmatched. This CDR3 is 15 amino acids long. From germline, CDR1 is SEHNR and CDR2 FQNEAQ (reference sequence). CDR3 in DNA: TGTGCCAGCAGCTCCCTACAGGGGAATTCGAACGAGCAGTACTTC. This encodes CASSSLQGNSNEQYF.

The chain couples TRBV19 to TRBJ2-3, with D unclear. CDR3 length equals 16 residues. Trimming shortened V by 8 bases and J by 3 bases, and 21 bases separated the two germline ends. The germline gives CDR1 LNHDA, CDR2 SQIVND (reference sequence). The CDR3 sequence: CASSSGLSVATDTQYF. CDR3 nucleotide sequence: TGTGCCAGTTCCTCCGGCCTGAGTGTAGCAACAGATACGCAGTATTTT.

V and J are TRBV2 and TRBJ2-7; weak D call: TRBD1 (6 bases). With 3 bases removed from V and 0 bases from J, the gap between germline ends came to 12 bases. This CDR3 contains 15 residues. Germline values: CDR1 SNHLY, CDR2 FYNNEI. CDR3: CASSERQANSYEQYF. The CDR3 DNA reads as TGTGCCAGCAGTGAGAGACAGGCGAACTCCTACGAGCAGTACTTC.

V is TRBV16 and J is TRBJ2-3; D call uncertain. V was trimmed by 4 bases and J by 4 bases, leaving 9 bases between them. The germline CDR1 and CDR2 sequences are KGHSY and FQNENV. The CDR3 spans 13 residues. The DNA for the CDR3 is TGTGCCAGCAGCCGGAGCAGCCCAGATACGCAGTATTTT. This codes for CASSRSSPDTQYF.

V and J are TRBV27 and TRBJ2-1; 9 positions match TRBD2. The CDR3 is 15 residues long. Looked up from germline, CDR1 is MNHEY and CDR2 is SMNVEV (reference sequence). V was clipped by 6 bases and J by 8 bases; unmatched bases: 11. The CDR3 spells CASRIAGDFIDEQFF. The CDR3 bases are TGTGCCAGCAGGATAGCGGGAGATTTTATCGATGAGCAGTTCTTC.

The chain uses TRBV12-5 and TRBJ2-2, with a possible D match to TRBD2 (6 bases). The CDR3 spans 15 residues. The ends were cut back, 3 bases at V and 2 bases at J, with 10 bases in the middle. CDR1 and CDR2 (germline): LGHNT, FRNRAP. The CDR3 nucleotides read TGTGCTAGTGGTTTTCGGGGGATCAACACCGGGGAGCTGTTTTTT. It specifies CASGFRGINTGELFF.

The J gene is TRBJ1-5, the V gene TRBV2, with a tentative D call TRBD1 (6 bases). Germline V gene lookup returns CDR1 SNHLY and CDR2 FYNNEI. Trimming shortened V by 8 bases and J by 5 bases, and 13 bases separated the two germline ends. The CDR3 consists of 13 residues. CDR3 region: CASCYREDQPQHF. The DNA for the CDR3 is TGTGCCAGCTGTTACAGGGAGGATCAGCCCCAGCATTTT.

This chain links TRBV14 with TRBJ1-3; D remains ambiguous. The germline V gene has CDR1 SGHDN and CDR2 FVKESK. This CDR3 has 13 residues. V was clipped by 6 bases and J by 4 bases, with 10 bases between them. Written as DNA, the CDR3 is TGTGCCAGCAGTTGGGCGTCAGGAAACACCATATATTTT. Its protein is CASSWASGNTIYF.

The chain uses TRBV7-9 and TRBJ1-2; no clear D. Trimming left V 1 base short and J 4 bases short, with 10 bases between. The germline CDR1 and CDR2 sequences are SEHNR and FQNEAQ (reference sequence). This CDR3 has 14 amino acids. The CDR3 nucleotides are TGTGCCAGCAGCTTAGTGATGCGGACCTATGGCTACACCTTC. Protein sequence: CASSLVMRTYGYTF.

This chain links TRBV7-6 with TRBJ1-1; D not resolved. Germline-derived CDR1 and CDR2 are SGHVS and FNYEAQ. V was pared by 5 bases and J by 0 bases, with 7 bases between. There are 13 residues in the CDR3. The CDR3 bases are TGTGCCAGCAGCGCTCAAATGAACACTGAAGCTTTCTTT. This sequence encodes CASSAQMNTEAFF.

The V and J genes are TRBV28 and TRBJ1-2; D is uncertain. Trimming left V 4 bases short and J 4 bases short, with 13 bases between. Germline CDR1 reads MDHEN; CDR2 reads SYDVKM. The CDR3 is 14 amino acids. DNA for the CDR3: TGTGCCAGCAGTTCATCCGGGCTCCTCTATGGCTACACCTTC. Its protein is CASSSSGLLYGYTF.

Only one count was recorded for this clone. The chain employs TRBV28 and TRBJ2-7, with 12 positions matching TRBD1. This CDR3 has 15 amino acids. V lost 1 base and J lost 9; bases outside the gene matches: 7. The germline V gene encodes CDR1 MDHEN and CDR2 SYDVKM. CDR3 sequence reads: CASSLSGTGGRGQYF. In DNA, the CDR3 is TGTGCCAGCAGTTTATCCGGGACAGGGGGCCGGGGGCAGTACTTC.

This chain links TRBV15 with TRBJ2-5; D is possibly TRBD1 (6 bases). Trimming removed 0 bases at V and 1 base at J, with 12 bases between. The germline V gene has CDR1 LNHNV and CDR2 YYDKDF (reference sequence). This CDR3 region has 16 residues. CDR3 DNA: TGTGCCACCAGCAGAGACGAAAGGGGGATCCAAGAGACCCAGTACTTC. It yields the protein CATSRDERGIQETQYF.

The chain has TRBV6-2 or TRBV6-3 and TRBJ1-1, with D possibly matching TRBD1 (6 bases). Germline assignment: CDR1 MNHEY and CDR2 SVGEGT. Trimming removed 2 bases at V and 3 bases at J, with 13 bases between. The length of the CDR3 is 15 residues. The CDR3 nucleotides are TGTGCCAGCAGTTACCGCGCGGGGGCTGACACTGAAGCTTTCTTT. It specifies CASSYRAGADTEAFF.

The chain couples TRBV5-1 to TRBJ2-5; 8 positions match TRBD2. Germline CDR1 reads SGHRS; CDR2 reads YFSETQ. V trimming: 3 bases; J trimming: 2 bases; junction bases outside the gene matches: 9. This CDR3 spans 16 amino acids. CDR3 region: CASSSSLGGEQETQYF. The CDR3 DNA reads TGCGCCAGCAGCTCGTCCCTCGGGGGGGAGCAAGAGACCCAGTACTTC.

The V and J genes are TRBV7-3 and TRBJ2-1; D tentatively reads TRBD1 or TRBD2 (5 bases each). The CDR3 spans 17 residues. Trimming stripped 4 bases from V and 5 bases from J, with 21 bases between. Germline CDR1 and CDR2: SGHTA and FQGTGA. This CDR3 reads CASSSASGLGANNEQFF. In DNA, the CDR3 is TGTGCCAGCAGCTCGGCTTCGGGGCTAGGGGCAAACAATGAGCAGTTCTTC.

This clone showed up many times. The V gene is TRBV5-1, the J gene TRBJ2-7, with D tentatively TRBD2 (5 bases). V was shortened by 4 bases and J by 4 bases, with 9 bases between the two germline ends. This CDR3 is 12 amino acids long. Germline-derived CDR1 and CDR2 are SGHRS and YFSETQ. This CDR3 reads CASSGSRYEQYF. In DNA form, the CDR3 reads TGCGCCAGCAGCGGGAGTAGGTACGAGCAGTACTTC.

This rearrangement joins TRBV28 to TRBJ1-1, with D unclear. The CDR3 sequence is 15 residues long. The V end was cut by 5 bases, the J end by 2 bases, with 15 bases between. Germline lookup yields CDR1 MDHEN and CDR2 SYDVKM. The CDR3: CASSRIGDTNTEAFF. In DNA, the CDR3 is TGTGCCAGCAGTCGCATAGGTGACACTAACACTGAAGCTTTCTTT.

This clone was seen only a few times. The rearrangement joins TRBV27 to TRBJ2-5; D is possibly TRBD1 (6 bases). The CDR3 is made up of 13 amino acids. With 2 bases removed from V and 4 bases from J, the gap between germline ends came to 8 bases. CDR1 and CDR2 (germline): MNHEY, SMNVEV (reference sequence). This CDR3 reads CASSLRQAETQYF. In DNA form, the CDR3 reads TGTGCCAGCAGTTTAAGACAGGCAGAGACCCAGTACTTC.

The CDR3 region has the DNA TGTGCCACCAGTGATAAGCGGGGCACAGATACGCAGTATTTT. Translating it yields CATSDKRGTDTQYF. The chain combines TRBV24-1 with TRBJ2-3, with D possibly TRBD2 on 6 matching bases. V was clipped by 3 bases and J by 1 base, with 7 bases between them. Germline CDR1 is KGHDR and CDR2 is SFDVKD. The CDR3 is 14 residues long.

The chain combines TRBV9 with TRBJ1-4; D is possibly TRBD1 (6 bases). The CDR3 runs to 15 residues. CDR1 SGDLS and CDR2 YYNGEE come from the germline V gene. Trimming left V 3 bases short and J 0 bases short, with 9 bases between. Written as DNA, the CDR3 is TGTGCCAGCAGCGCCAGGGGCGCAACTAATGAAAAACTGTTTTTT. Translated, it gives CASSARGATNEKLFF.

The V and J genes are TRBV4-3 and TRBJ2-3, with TRBD2 matching 10 bases. Germline loops: CDR1 LGHNA, CDR2 YSLEER. The CDR3 spans 17 residues. V shed 0 bases and J 5 bases; nucleotides not matched to a gene: 8. The CDR3 DNA sequence: TGCGCCAGCAGCCAAGATAAACTAGCGGGACGAGGAGATACGCAGTATTTT. Residues: CASSQDKLAGRGDTQYF.

This chain joins TRBV19 and TRBJ1-6, with a possible D match to TRBD1 (6 bases). The CDR3 has 16 amino acids. Germline CDR1 reads LNHDA; CDR2 reads SQIVND (reference sequence). V dropped 5 bases and J dropped 7 bases, with 18 bases sitting between them. The DNA of the CDR3 is TGTGCCAGTAGTCTACGACCTCCGGGACAAAATTCACCCCTCCACTTT. As protein: CASSLRPPGQNSPLHF.

The chain links TRBV30 to TRBJ2-7; no clear D. Germline V gene data show CDR1 as GTSNPN and CDR2 as SVGIG (reference sequence). V was shortened by 0 bases and J by 2 bases, with 8 bases between the two germline ends. The CDR3 contains 13 residues. Here the CDR3 reads CAWSVQRAYEQYF. The CDR3 region has the DNA TGTGCCTGGAGTGTACAAAGGGCCTACGAGCAGTACTTC.

This clone was detected only once. The CDR3 DNA reads as TGTGCCAGCAGCCCAGGGACTAGCGGGTACACCGGGGAGCTGTTTTTT. It codes for CASSPGTSGYTGELFF. V is TRBV7-2 and J is TRBJ2-2, with 12 bases aligning to TRBD2. CDR3 length: 16 amino acids. V trimming: 5 bases; J trimming: 3 bases; junction bases outside the gene matches: 4. Germline CDR1 and CDR2: SGHTA and FQGNSA.